This section outlines one TCR beta chain sequence together with its context. Libraries were prepared by immunoSEQ multiplex PCR; TCRdb keeps only in-frame clonotypes and omits some of them. Of roughly 69,000 clones in the sample, approximately 90% are singletons; the top ten hold approximately 1.5%. These data belong to a study of T cell changes during pregnancy in multiple sclerosis. The CDR3 spans 15 residues. V shed 2 bases and J shed 4 bases, with 14 bases lying between them. Germline CDR1 reads MNHNY; CDR2 reads SVGAGI (reference sequence). This rearrangement joins TRBV6-6 to TRBJ2-5; D possibly corresponds to TRBD2 (5 bases). The TCR sequence derives from a female donor with multiple sclerosis, enrolled in a pregnancy study. The sequences come from peripheral blood, collected in the second trimester of pregnancy. As DNA, the CDR3 is TGTGCCAGCAGTTACCTCTCGGACTTCACAGAGACCCAGTACTTC. Amino acids: CASSYLSDFTETQYF.